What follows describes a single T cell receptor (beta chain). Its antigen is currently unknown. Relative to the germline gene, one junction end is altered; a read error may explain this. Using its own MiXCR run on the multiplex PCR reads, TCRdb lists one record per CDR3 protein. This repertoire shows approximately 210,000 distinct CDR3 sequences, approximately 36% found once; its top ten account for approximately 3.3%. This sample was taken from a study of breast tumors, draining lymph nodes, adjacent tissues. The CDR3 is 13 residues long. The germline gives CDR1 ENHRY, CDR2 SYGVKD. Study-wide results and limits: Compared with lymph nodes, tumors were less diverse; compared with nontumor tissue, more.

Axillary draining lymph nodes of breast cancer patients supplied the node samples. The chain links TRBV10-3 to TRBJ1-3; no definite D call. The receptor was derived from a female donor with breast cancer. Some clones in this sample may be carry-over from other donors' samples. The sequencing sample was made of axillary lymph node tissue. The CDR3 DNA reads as TGTGCCATCAGTGAATATCCGGGAAGCACCATATATTTT. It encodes CAISEYPGSTIYF.